These T cell receptor beta chains were read from a single sample in a study of T cells in Graves' hyperthyroidism and ophthalmopathy. TCRdb used MiXCR to reprocess the multiplex PCR reads, holding one entry per CDR3 protein. The table records roughly 250,000 distinct CDR3 sequences, roughly 15% of them present only once. Specimen: blood. The receptors shown here come from a woman aged 18-30 years with Graves' ophthalmopathy. The CDR3 runs from the conserved cysteine through the conserved F or W. A D gene is named only where the DNA matches it firmly. Size values are once, few and many counts, or a class for expanded clones, and some rows have none.

>TRBJ1-2|TRBV5-8|TRBD1|-
CASSLGRGQSGYTF
TGTGCCAGCAGCTTAGGCAGGGGGCAATCTGGCTACACCTTC
>TRBJ1-5|TRBV4-3|-|-
CASSQDRTDSNQPQHF
TGCGCCAGCAGCCAAGATCGGACGGACAGCAATCAGCCCCAGCATTTT
>TRBJ1-2|TRBV12-3/TRBV12-4|TRBD1|many
CASSDRGGGYTF
TGTGCCAGCAGTGACAGGGGCGGCGGCTACACCTTC
>TRBJ1-5|TRBV28|-|many
CASRVQGNQPQHF
TGTGCCAGCAGAGTACAGGGCAATCAGCCCCAGCATTTT
>TRBJ1-5|TRBV27|-|many
CASSSTGIGLRPQHF
TGTGCCAGCAGCTCCACAGGGATCGGGCTTAGGCCCCAGCATTTT
>TRBJ2-5|TRBV19|-|many
CASSIRLQETQYF
TGTGCCAGTAGTATCCGACTTCAAGAGACCCAGTACTTC
>TRBJ2-7|TRBV30|TRBD2|-
CAWSGLAVYEQYF
TGTGCCTGGAGTGGGCTAGCGGTGTACGAGCAGTACTTC
>TRBJ2-1|TRBV5-1|TRBD2|many
CASSLGPGGPNYNEQFF
TGCGCCAGCAGCTTGGGACCGGGGGGACCCAACTACAATGAGCAGTTCTTC
>TRBJ2-2|TRBV7-3|-|few
CASSLIPAGELFF
TGTGCCAGCAGCTTAATTCCTGCGGGGGAGCTGTTTTTT
>TRBJ1-1|TRBV30|-|many
CAWSVLGEEAFF
TGTGCCTGGAGTGTACTAGGGGAGGAAGCTTTCTTT
>TRBJ1-1|TRBV7-8|-|many
CASSLAEGREWNTEAFF
TGTGCCAGCAGCTTAGCGGAAGGAAGGGAGTGGAACACTGAAGCTTTCTTT
>TRBJ1-1|TRBV19|-|-
CASSISWSNLNTEAFF
TGTGCCAGTAGTATAAGCTGGAGCAATTTGAACACTGAAGCTTTCTTT
>TRBJ2-1|TRBV20-1|TRBD1|many
CSASVTGGYNEQFF
TGCAGTGCTAGTGTAACAGGGGGCTACAATGAGCAGTTCTTC
>TRBJ1-2|TRBV6-5|-|-
CASSYSWVANYGYTF
TGTGCCAGCAGTTACTCTTGGGTAGCTAACTATGGCTACACCTTC
>TRBJ2-5|TRBV6-5|TRBD1|many
CASSYSGTGKETQYF
TGTGCCAGCAGTTACTCGGGGACAGGGAAAGAGACCCAGTACTTC
>TRBJ1-1|TRBV15|TRBD1|-
CTTSRGTGGYTEAFF
TGTACCACCAGCAGAGGAACAGGGGGCTACACTGAAGCTTTCTTT
>TRBJ2-2|TRBV4-3|-|many
CASSQGRGTGELFF
TGCGCCAGCAGCCAAGGTCGCGGCACCGGGGAGCTGTTTTTT
>TRBJ2-2|TRBV28|-|-
CASSPLIGVAGEPFF
TGTGCCAGCAGTCCTCTAATTGGGGTCGCCGGGGAGCCGTTTTTT
>TRBJ2-1|TRBV20-1|TRBD2|many
CSASLAGGPGEQFF
TGCAGTGCTTCCCTAGCGGGAGGGCCGGGTGAGCAGTTCTTC
>TRBJ1-4|TRBV7-9|-|many
CASSFPGTTNEKLFF
TGTGCCAGCAGCTTTCCCGGGACGACTAATGAAAAACTGTTTTTT
>TRBJ2-7|TRBV9|-|many
CASSVGADSLYEQYF
TGTGCCAGCAGCGTAGGGGCGGACAGTCTCTACGAGCAGTACTTC
>TRBJ2-1|TRBV13|-|many
CASSPSGLGYNEQFF
TGTGCCAGCAGCCCATCGGGACTCGGTTATAATGAGCAGTTCTTC
>TRBJ1-1|TRBV4-3|-|-
CASSQARTEYAEAFF
TGCGCCAGCAGCCAAGCAAGGACAGAGTATGCTGAAGCTTTCTTT
>TRBJ2-2|TRBV4-1|TRBD2|-
CASSQFSGGRGTGELFF
TGCGCCAGCAGCCAATTTAGCGGGGGGCGTGGCACCGGGGAGCTGTTTTTT